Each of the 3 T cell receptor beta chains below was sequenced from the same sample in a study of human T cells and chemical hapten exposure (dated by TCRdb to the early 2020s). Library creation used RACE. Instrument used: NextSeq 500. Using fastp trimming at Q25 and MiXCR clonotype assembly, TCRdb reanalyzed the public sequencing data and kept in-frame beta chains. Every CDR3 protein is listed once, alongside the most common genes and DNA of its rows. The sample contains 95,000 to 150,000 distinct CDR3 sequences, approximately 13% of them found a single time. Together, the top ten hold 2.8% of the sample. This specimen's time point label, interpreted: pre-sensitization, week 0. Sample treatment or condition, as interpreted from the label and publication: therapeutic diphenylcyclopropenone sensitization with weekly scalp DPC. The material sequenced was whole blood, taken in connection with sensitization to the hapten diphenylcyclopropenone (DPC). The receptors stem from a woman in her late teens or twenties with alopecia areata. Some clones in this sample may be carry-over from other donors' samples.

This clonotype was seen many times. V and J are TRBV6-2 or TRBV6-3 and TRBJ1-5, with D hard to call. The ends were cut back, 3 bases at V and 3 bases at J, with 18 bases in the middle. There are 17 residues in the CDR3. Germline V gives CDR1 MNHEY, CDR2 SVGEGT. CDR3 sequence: CASSYSSGPALNQPQHF. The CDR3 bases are TGTGCCAGCAGTTATTCATCCGGGCCAGCCCTCAATCAGCCCCAGCATTTT.

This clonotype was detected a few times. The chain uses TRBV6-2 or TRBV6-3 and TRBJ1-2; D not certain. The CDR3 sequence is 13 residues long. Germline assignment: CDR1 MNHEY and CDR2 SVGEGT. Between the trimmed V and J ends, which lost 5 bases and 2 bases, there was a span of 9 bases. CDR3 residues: CASSPDTNYGYTF. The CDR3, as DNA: TGTGCCAGCAGTCCCGACACCAACTATGGCTACACCTTC.

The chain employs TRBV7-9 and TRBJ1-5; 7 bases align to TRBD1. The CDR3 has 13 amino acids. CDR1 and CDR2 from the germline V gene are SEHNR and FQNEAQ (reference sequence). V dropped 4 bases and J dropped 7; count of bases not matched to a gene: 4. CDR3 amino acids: CASSSIQGQPQHF. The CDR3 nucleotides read TGTGCCAGCAGCTCTATACAGGGGCAGCCCCAGCATTTT.